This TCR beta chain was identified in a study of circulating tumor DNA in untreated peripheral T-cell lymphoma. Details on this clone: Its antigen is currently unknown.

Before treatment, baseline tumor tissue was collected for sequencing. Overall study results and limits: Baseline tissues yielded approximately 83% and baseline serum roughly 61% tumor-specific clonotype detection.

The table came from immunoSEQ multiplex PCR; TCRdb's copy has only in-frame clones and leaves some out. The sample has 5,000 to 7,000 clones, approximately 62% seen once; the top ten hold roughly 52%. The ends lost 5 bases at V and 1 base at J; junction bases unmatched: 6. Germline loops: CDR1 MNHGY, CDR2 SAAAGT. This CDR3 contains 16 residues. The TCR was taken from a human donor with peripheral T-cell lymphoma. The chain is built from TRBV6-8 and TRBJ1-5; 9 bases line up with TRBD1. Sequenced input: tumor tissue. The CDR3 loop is CASSPGQGRSNQPQHF. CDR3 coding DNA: TGTGCCAGCAGTCCGGGACAGGGTAGGAGCAATCAGCCCCAGCATTTT.